This T cell receptor beta chain is drawn from a study of T cells after posttransplantation cyclophosphamide. Trimming stripped 8 bases from V and 4 bases from J, with 15 bases between. This CDR3 contains 14 residues. Germline V gives CDR1 SNHLY, CDR2 FYNNEI. Comments on this clone: What it binds is not known.

Repertoires were generated with immunoSEQ multiplex PCR, while TCRdb's copy carries only in-frame clones and drops some. The sample lists about 9,200 clones, 98% seen once, with approximately 0.28% in the top ten. Overall study findings and caveats: TRB clonality was highly associated with recipient CMV seropositivity and reactivation.

The chain has TRBV2 and TRBJ1-5; possible D gene TRBD1, 5 bases. The specimen sequenced was naive CD8+ T cells sorted from PBMCs. This clonotype was sampled from a man aged 45 to 65 in good health, CMV-negative, and a related stem cell transplant donor. The DNA for the CDR3 is TGTGCCAGCTTGGGGCAGGAAATAAATCAGCCCCAGCATTTT. Its protein product is CASLGQEINQPQHF.